This T cell receptor beta chain comes out of a study of siplizumab effects on memory and regulatory T cells. Roughly 10^5 TCR templates were measured in each sample. Produced via immunoSEQ multiplex PCR; TCRdb's table is partial and in-frame only. The sample has approximately 100,000 clones; around 92% are singletons. The germline V and J ends were trimmed by 0 bases and 4 bases, with 6 bases remaining between them. The CDR3 has 13 amino acids. CDR1 SGHDN and CDR2 FVKESK come from the germline V gene. The chain recombines TRBV14 with TRBJ1-2, with unresolved D. Sequenced sample: Tregs sorted from blood. This clonotype was sampled from a human donor in good health. CDR3 sequence: CASSQDRSYGYTF. The CDR3 coding sequence is TGTGCCAGCAGCCAAGATAGGAGCTATGGCTACACCTTC.